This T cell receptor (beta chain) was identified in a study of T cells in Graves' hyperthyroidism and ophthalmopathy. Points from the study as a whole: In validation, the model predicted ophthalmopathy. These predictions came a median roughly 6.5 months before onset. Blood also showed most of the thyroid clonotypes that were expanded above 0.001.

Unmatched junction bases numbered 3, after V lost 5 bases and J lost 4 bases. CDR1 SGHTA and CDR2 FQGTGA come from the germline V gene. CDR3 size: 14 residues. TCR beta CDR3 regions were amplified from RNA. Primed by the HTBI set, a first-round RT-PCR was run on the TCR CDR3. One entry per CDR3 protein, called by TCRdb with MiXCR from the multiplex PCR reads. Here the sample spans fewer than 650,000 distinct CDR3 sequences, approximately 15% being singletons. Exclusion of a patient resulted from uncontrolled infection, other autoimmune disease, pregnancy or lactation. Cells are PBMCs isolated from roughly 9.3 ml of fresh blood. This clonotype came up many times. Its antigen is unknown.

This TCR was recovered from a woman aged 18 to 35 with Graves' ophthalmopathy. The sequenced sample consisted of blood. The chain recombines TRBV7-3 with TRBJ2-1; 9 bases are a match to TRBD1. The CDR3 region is CASSRDRVYNEQFF. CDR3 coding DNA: TGTGCCAGCAGCCGGGACAGGGTGTACAATGAGCAGTTCTTC.